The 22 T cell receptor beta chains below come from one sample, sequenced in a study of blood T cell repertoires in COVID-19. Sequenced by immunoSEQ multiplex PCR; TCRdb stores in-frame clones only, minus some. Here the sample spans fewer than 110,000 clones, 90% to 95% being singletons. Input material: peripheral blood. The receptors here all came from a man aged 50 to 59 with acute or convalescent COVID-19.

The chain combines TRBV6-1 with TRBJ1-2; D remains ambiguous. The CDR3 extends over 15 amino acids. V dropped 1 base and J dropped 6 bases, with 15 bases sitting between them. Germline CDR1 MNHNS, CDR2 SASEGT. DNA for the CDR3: TGTGCCAGCAGTGAAGGGGCTGAGAAAATTCATGGCTACACCTTC. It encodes CASSEGAEKIHGYTF.

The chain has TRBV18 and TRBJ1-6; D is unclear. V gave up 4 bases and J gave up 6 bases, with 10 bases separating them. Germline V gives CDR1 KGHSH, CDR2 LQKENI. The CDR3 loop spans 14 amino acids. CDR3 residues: CASSRDKINSPLHF. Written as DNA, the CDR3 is TGTGCCAGCTCACGCGACAAGATTAATTCACCCCTCCACTTT.

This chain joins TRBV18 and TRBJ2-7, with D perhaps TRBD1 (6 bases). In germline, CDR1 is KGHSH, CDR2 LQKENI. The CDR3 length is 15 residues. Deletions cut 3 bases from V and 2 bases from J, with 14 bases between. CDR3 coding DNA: TGTGCCAGCTCACCTCAGGGGAACCCGCCCTACGAGCAGTACTTC. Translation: CASSPQGNPPYEQYF. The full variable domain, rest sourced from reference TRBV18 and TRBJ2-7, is NAGVMQNPRHLVRRRGQEARLRCSPMKGHSHVYWYRQLPEEGLKFMVYLQKENIIDESGMPKERFSAEFPKEGPSILRIQQVVRGDSAAYFCASSPQGNPPYEQYFGPGTRLTVT.

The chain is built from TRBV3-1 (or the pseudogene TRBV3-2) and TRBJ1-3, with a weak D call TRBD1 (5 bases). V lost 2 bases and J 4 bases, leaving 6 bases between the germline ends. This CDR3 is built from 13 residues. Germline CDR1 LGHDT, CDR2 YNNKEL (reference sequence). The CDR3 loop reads CASSQKGGNTIYF. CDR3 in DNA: TGTGCCAGCAGCCAAAAGGGGGGAAACACCATATATTTT.

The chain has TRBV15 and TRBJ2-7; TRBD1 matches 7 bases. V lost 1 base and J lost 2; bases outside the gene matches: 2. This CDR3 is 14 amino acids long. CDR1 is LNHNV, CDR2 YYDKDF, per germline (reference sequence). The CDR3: CATSRGTGAYEQYF. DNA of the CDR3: TGTGCCACCAGCAGAGGGACAGGAGCCTACGAGCAGTACTTC.

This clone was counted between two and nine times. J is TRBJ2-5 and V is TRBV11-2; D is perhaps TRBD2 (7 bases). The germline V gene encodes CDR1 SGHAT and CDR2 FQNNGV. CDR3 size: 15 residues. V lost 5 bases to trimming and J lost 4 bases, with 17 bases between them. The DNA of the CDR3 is TGTGCCAGCAGCCCGGCTGGCGGGGGCGTAGAGACCCAGTACTTC. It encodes CASSPAGGGVETQYF. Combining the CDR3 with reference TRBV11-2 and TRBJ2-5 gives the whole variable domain EAGVAQSPRYKIIEKRQSVAFWCNPISGHATLYWYQQILGQGPKLLIQFQNNGVVDDSQLPKDRFSAERLKGVDSTLKIQPAKLEDSAVYLCASSPAGGGVETQYFGPGTRLLVL.

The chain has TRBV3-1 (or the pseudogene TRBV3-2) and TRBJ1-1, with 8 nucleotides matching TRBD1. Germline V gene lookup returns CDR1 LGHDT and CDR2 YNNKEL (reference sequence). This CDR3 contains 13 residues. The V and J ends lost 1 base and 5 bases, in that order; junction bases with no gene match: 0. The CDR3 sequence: CASSQGQGTEAFF. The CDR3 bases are TGTGCCAGCAGCCAAGGACAGGGGACTGAAGCTTTCTTT.

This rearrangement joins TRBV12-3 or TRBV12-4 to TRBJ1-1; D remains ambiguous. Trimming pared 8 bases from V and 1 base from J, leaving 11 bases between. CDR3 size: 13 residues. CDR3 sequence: CASFGRGNTEAFF. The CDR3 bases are TGTGCCAGCTTTGGGAGAGGGAACACTGAAGCTTTCTTT.

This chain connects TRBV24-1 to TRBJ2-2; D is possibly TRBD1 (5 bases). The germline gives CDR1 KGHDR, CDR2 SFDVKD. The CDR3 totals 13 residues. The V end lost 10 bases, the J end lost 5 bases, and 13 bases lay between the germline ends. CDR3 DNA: TGTGCCACAAAATCAGGGAAGACCGGGGAGCTGTTTTTT. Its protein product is CATKSGKTGELFF.

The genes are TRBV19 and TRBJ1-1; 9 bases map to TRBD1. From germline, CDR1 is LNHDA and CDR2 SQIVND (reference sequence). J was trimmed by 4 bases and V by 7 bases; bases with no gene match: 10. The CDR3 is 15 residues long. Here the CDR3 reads CASTLGQGSITEAFF. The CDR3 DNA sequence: TGTGCCAGTACCTTGGGACAGGGCTCAATCACTGAAGCTTTCTTT.

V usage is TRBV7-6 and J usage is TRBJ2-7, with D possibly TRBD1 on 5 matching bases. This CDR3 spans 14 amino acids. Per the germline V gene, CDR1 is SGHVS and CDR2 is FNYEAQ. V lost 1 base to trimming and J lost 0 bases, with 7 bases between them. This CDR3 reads CASSLGQLSYEQYF. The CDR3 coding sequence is TGTGCCAGCAGCTTAGGACAGCTCTCCTACGAGCAGTACTTC.

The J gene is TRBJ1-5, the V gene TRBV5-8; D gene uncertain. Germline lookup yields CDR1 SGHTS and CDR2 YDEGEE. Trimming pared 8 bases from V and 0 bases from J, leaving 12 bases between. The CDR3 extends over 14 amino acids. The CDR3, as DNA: TGTGCCAGTTATAGGAGGGCTAGCAATCAGCCCCAGCATTTT. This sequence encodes CASYRRASNQPQHF. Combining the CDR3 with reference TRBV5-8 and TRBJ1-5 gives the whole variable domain EAGVTQSPTHLIKTRGQQATLRCSPISGHTSVYWYQQALGLGLQFLLWYDEGEERNRGNFPPRFSGRQFPNYSSELNVNALELEDSALYLCASYRRASNQPQHFGDGTRLSIL.

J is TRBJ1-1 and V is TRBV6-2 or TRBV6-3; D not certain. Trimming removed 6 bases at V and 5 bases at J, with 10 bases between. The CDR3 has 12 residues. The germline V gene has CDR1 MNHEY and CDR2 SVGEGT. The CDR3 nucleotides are TGTGCCAGCAGCTTTGGCTGGACTGAAGCTTTCTTT. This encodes CASSFGWTEAFF.

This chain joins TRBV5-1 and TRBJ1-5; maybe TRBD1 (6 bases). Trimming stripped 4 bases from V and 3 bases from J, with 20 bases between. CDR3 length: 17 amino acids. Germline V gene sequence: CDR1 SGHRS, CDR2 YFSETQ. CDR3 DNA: TGCGCCAGCAGCCCGGGTAGCGTCTCAGGGGCCAATCAGCCCCAGCATTTT. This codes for CASSPGSVSGANQPQHF.

Here the CDR3 DNA reads TGTGCCAGCAGACCCGGACAGGCAACAGGTGAAGCTTTCTTT. Translated, it gives CASRPGQATGEAFF. The chain employs TRBV6-5 and TRBJ1-1, with 7 bases lining up with TRBD1. V trimming: 6 bases; J trimming: 7 bases; junction bases outside the gene matches: 11. There are 14 residues in the CDR3. Germline CDR1 is MNHEY and CDR2 is SVGAGI.

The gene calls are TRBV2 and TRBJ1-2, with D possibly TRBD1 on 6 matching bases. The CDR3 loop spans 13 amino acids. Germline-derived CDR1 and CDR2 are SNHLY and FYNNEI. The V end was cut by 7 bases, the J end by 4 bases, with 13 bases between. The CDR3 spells CASTRTDPYGYTF. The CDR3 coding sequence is TGTGCCAGCACCCGGACAGACCCCTATGGCTACACCTTC. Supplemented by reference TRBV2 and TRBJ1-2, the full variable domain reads EPEVTQTPSHQVTQMGQEVILRCVPISNHLYFYWYRQILGQKVEFLVSFYNNEISEKSEIFDDQFSVERPDGSNFTLKIRSTKLEDSAMYFCASTRTDPYGYTFGSGTRLTVV.

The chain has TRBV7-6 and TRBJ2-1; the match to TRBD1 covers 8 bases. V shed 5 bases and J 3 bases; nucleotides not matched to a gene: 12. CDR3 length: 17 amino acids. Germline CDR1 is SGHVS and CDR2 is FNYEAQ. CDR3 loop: CASSTLVGQGDYNEQFF. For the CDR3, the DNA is TGTGCCAGCAGCACCCTAGTCGGACAGGGAGACTACAATGAGCAGTTCTTC.

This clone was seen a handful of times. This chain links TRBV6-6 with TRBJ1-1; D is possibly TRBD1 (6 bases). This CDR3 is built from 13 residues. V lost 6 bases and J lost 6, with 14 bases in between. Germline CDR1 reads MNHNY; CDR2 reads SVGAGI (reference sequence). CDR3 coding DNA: TGTGCCAGCAGCCTGGACGAGGGGGCTGAAGCTTTCTTT. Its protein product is CASSLDEGAEAFF.

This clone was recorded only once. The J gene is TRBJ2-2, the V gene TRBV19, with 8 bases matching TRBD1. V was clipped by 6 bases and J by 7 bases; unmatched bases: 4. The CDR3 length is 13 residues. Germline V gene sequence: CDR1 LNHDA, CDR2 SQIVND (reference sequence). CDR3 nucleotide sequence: TGTGCCAGTAGCGCAGGGGGCGGCGGGGAGCTGTTTTTT. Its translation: CASSAGGGGELFF.

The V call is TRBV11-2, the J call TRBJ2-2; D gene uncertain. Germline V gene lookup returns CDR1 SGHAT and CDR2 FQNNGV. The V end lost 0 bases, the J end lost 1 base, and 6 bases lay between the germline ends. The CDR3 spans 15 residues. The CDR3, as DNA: TGTGCCAGCAGCTTAGATGGCCTGAACACCGGGGAGCTGTTTTTT. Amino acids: CASSLDGLNTGELFF.

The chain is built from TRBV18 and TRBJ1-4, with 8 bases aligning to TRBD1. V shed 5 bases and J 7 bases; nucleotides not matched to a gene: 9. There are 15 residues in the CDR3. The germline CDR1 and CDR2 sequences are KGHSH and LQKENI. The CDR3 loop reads CASSAITGGSEKLFF. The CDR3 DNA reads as TGTGCCAGCTCAGCCATAACAGGGGGAAGTGAAAAACTGTTTTTT.

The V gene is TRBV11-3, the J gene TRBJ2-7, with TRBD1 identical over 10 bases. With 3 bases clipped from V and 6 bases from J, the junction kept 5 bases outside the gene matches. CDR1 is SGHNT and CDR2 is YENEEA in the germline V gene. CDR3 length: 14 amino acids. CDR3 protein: CASSLPGTGVEQYF. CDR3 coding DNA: TGTGCCAGCAGCTTGCCCGGGACAGGGGTCGAGCAGTACTTC.